Reported below is one TCR beta chain. Its recognized antigen is unknown. No much larger clonotype is one base removed from it; base qualities were not supplied. Via the germline V gene (reference sequence), CDR1 is LNHDA and CDR2 SQIVND. The CDR3, from cysteine to phenylalanine, totals 16 residues. Only CDR3 DNA remains: 48 bases, in frame from the first base. V is shortened by 3 bases, J by 4 bases, and the region joining them spans 16 bases. These data come from a study of shared clonotypes between healthy human individuals (TCRdb year 2020). Notes on the research overall: Two women and three men aged 18 to 49 years were included in the cohort. For each donor, CD4 naive and CD4 memory were each run on three plates, CD8 naive on two plates, and CD8 memory on one plate. Blood TCR repertoires of about 5 healthy adults were deeply sequenced to estimate repertoire size and the extent of clonotype sharing between individuals. Different laboratories and diverse techniques were used to prepare libraries and sequence TCR repertoires, to increase sequencing depth and limit assay-specific biases. Each donor's leukapheresis produced roughly between roughly 0.85 and 9.5 billion PBMCs. Overall study outcomes, separate from this receptor: Roughly 5.2% of naive CD4, 3.5% of naive CD8, approximately 2% of memory CD4, and 0.4% of memory CD8 clonotypes were shared across a few donors. Higher generation probabilities were observed for clonotypes shared by all four sorted-subset donors than for non-shared clonotypes. Because the study included only a small number of donors, the genetic and exposure-history diversity represented was limited. Rarefaction of sorted-subset datasets indicated incomplete sequencing despite the large sequencing depth. Naive subsets generally had larger estimated clonotype richness than memory subsets did. Based on pairwise subsampling, the degree of clonotype sharing among donors was expected to be affected by sequencing depth. Sampling was restricted to blood, and TCR repertoires in tissues likely differ from the TCR repertoires found in blood.

Donors were healthy HIV-negative adults with no recently reported acute infections or vaccinations. Only Caucasian adults living in Nashville, Tennessee, USA were represented among the donors. Magnetic negative selection was used to enrich CD4+ T cells, after which naive cells were positively selected on CD45RA and the negative fraction became the memory subset. Blood was collected by leukapheresis, and PBMCs were isolated by Ficoll-Histopaque density gradient centrifugation and then cryopreserved in liquid nitrogen vapor phase. Purity and quantity of every magnetically sorted T cell population were checked by analytical flow cytometry. Genomic DNA was isolated from each sorted fraction and quantified by UV absorbance on a Nanodrop 2000c. Using the deep immunoSEQ assay, multiplex PCR amplified TCR CDR3 regions from genomic DNA. Extracted genomic DNA from each cell subset was distributed evenly across all wells of several immunoSEQ 96-well plates, and each plate was treated as a replicate. Each replicate PCR for sorted subsets received around 200 ng genomic DNA, equal to tens of thousands of T cell genomes. Purified libraries were measured with a Qubit 3.0 fluorometer, size-checked on a Bioanalyzer 2100, and measured again with the KAPA Library Quantification kit. Every immunoSEQ 96-well plate was sequenced on a dedicated single-read 150-cycle Illumina NextSeq 550 flow cell. The authors' pipeline ran thus. Because the immunoSEQ output included only junctional sequences and no quality scores, the filtering could not be the same as the filtering used for full-length reads. Sequences were annotated with PyIR, a Python wrapper for IgBLAST v1.9, and V/J genes and CDR3 were assigned using IMGT germline references. Reads were filtered out if the reads had weak V/J assignments (E-value above 1e-6), no CDR3, stop codons, out-of-frame junctions, or ambiguous translated residues. V3J clonotypes were defined as sequences sharing an identical inferred V gene, J gene, and CDR3 amino acid sequence. Percentage overlap between repertoires was computed as shared unique clonotypes divided by the size of the smaller repertoire. Repertoire richness was assessed with RTK rarefaction, the Chao1 estimator, and Recon v2.1 estimates of unobserved clonotypes. For all TCRbeta clonotypes obtained by the gDNA method from four donors, generation probabilities were computed with OLGA. The clones in this table, taken by TCRdb from immuneACCESS, are in-frame only. Not every clone is retained; where verified, under half of the shortfall comes from an unresolved V gene, and the cause of the rest is unknown. V, J and clone size reflect that table, while D and trimming were determined from the DNA. Within this sample are about 990,000 clones, with 75% to 85% of them counted one time only. The biggest ten clones account for 0.6% to 0.7% of the sample.

The origin of this receptor is a man younger than 30 in good health. Some clones in this sample may be carry-over from other donors' samples. The chain is assembled from TRBV19 and TRBJ2-1, with the D call perhaps TRBD1 or TRBD2, each one matching 6 bases. Sequencing used memory CD4+ T cells from PBMCs. Explained via the paper, the cell subset or site label denotes: CD45RA-negative fraction. The bases read TGTGCCAGTAGTATTAAATTAGGAGGGGGGTACAATGAGCAGTTCTTC. It codes for CASSIKLGGGYNEQFF.